The clone carrying this T cell receptor beta chain was counted many times. This record comes from a study of T cell repertoires in cytomegalovirus infection. TCRdb called the reads again in MiXCR, with one record for every CDR3 protein. The sample records 200,000 to 300,000 distinct CDR3 sequences, roughly 10% being singletons. The CDR3 covers 16 residues. Germline CDR1 SGHTA, CDR2 FQGNSA. Trimming at V came to 5 bases and at J to 5 bases, leaving 7 bases not matched to a gene. The sample taken for sequencing was PBMCs. This clonotype was obtained from a human donor in good health (CMV status not recorded). Some clones in this sample may be carry-over from other donors' samples. V usage is TRBV7-2 and J usage is TRBJ2-3; 13 bases line up with TRBD2. The CDR3 sequence is CASSILAGGPGDTQYF. The CDR3 coding sequence is TGTGCCAGCAGCATACTAGCGGGGGGGCCCGGAGATACGCAGTATTTT.